Listed below are T cell receptor beta chains from one sample, sequenced in a study of regulatory T cells in long-lasting Graves disease. TCRdb re-derived calls from the multiplex PCR reads in MiXCR, one entry per CDR3 protein. The table records roughly 500,000 distinct CDR3 sequences, around 15% of them present only once. The data also belong to a second study, concerning T cells in Graves' hyperthyroidism and ophthalmopathy.

The sequencing here drew on peripheral blood mononuclear cells (PBMCs), taken at new diagnosis, from a patient treated with antithyroid drugs. The receptors here all came from a woman between 50 and 59 years old with Graves disease. CDR3s include the opening cysteine and the closing phenylalanine or tryptophan. D genes are given only for firm matches. Clone size is stated in some rows and not others, as once, few, many or a class when expanded.

d_call	v_call	j_call	clone_size	cdr3_length	cdr3_aa	cdr3_nt
TRBD2	TRBV9	TRBJ2-2	many	17	CASRRTSGSWDTGELFF	TGTGCCAGCAGAAGGACTAGCGGGAGTTGGGACACCGGGGAGCTGTTTTTT
.	TRBV20-1	TRBJ2-5	many	14	CSLLRGDSEETQYF	TGCAGTTTACTAAGAGGGGATTCAGAAGAGACCCAGTACTTC
.	TRBV10-2	TRBJ2-1	.	14	CASSGTDSYNEQFF	TGCGCCAGCAGTGGGACCGATTCTTACAATGAGCAGTTCTTC
TRBD1	TRBV9	TRBJ1-5	many	15	CASSVGQGPNQPQHF	TGTGCCAGCAGCGTAGGACAGGGGCCCAATCAGCCCCAGCATTTT
.	TRBV6-1	TRBJ2-7	many	14	CASTPGQGWAAQYF	TGTGCCAGCACCCCCGGGCAGGGATGGGCTGCGCAGTACTTC
.	TRBV5-5	TRBJ1-2	.	14	CASSLAGHLYGYTF	TGTGCCAGCAGCTTGGCGGGACACCTCTATGGCTACACCTTC
.	TRBV12-3/TRBV12-4	TRBJ1-2	many	14	CATSSAGGWYGYTF	TGTGCCACCAGCTCCGCGGGGGGCTGGTATGGCTACACCTTC
.	TRBV15	TRBJ2-1	.	18	CATSRQGHQEIPYNEQFF	TGTGCCACCAGTCGTCAGGGCCATCAGGAGATCCCCTACAATGAGCAGTTCTTC
.	TRBV9	TRBJ2-2	.	15	CASSPRGPRAGELFF	TGTGCCAGCAGCCCCCGGGGCCCGCGGGCCGGGGAGCTGTTTTTT
.	TRBV6-9	TRBJ2-1	.	16	CASSYGAGPFYNEQFF	TGTGCCAGCAGTTACGGGGCGGGACCTTTCTACAATGAGCAGTTCTTC
TRBD1	TRBV6-2/TRBV6-3	TRBJ2-1	.	15	CASSVGTGGIYEQFF	TGTGCCAGCAGTGTAGGGACAGGGGGCATCTATGAGCAGTTCTTC
TRBD2	TRBV6-5	TRBJ2-1	.	15	CVSSYSGGLVNEQFF	TGTGTCAGCAGTTACTCGGGGGGGCTCGTCAATGAGCAGTTCTTC
TRBD1	TRBV7-6	TRBJ1-5	many	15	CASSVGTGSNQPQHF	TGTGCCAGCAGCGTCGGGACAGGTAGCAATCAGCCCCAGCATTTT
TRBD1	TRBV6-5	TRBJ1-1	few	16	CASSYVPGQGAPEAFF	TGTGCCAGCAGTTACGTTCCGGGACAGGGGGCTCCTGAAGCTTTCTTT
.	TRBV25-1	TRBJ2-7	many	12	CASSDYRDEQYF	TGTGCCAGCAGTGATTACAGGGACGAGCAGTACTTC
TRBD2	TRBV5-1	TRBJ2-3	.	15	CASSLGPGGPDTQYF	TGCGCCAGCAGCTTGGGTCCGGGAGGGCCAGATACGCAGTATTTT
.	TRBV12-3/TRBV12-4	TRBJ1-2	.	16	CASTPRRPAANYGYTF	TGTGCCAGCACCCCGCGCCGCCCAGCAGCCAACTATGGCTACACCTTC
TRBD2	TRBV5-1	TRBJ2-3	few	18	CASSLEEFQRENTDTQYF	TGCGCCAGCAGCTTGGAAGAGTTTCAGCGGGAAAACACAGATACGCAGTATTTT
TRBD2	TRBV28	TRBJ2-5	many	16	CASSFTGLAIQETQYF	TGTGCCAGCAGTTTTACGGGACTAGCTATTCAAGAGACCCAGTACTTC
.	TRBV2	TRBJ1-6	many	14	CASSVIKGIGPLHF	TGTGCCAGCAGTGTGATTAAGGGAATCGGACCCCTCCACTTT
.	TRBV28	TRBJ2-3	many	16	CASSLSPSPHRDTQYF	TGTGCCAGCAGTTTATCACCCAGCCCCCACAGAGATACGCAGTATTTT
.	TRBV10-3	TRBJ2-7	many	13	CAISGLDGDEQYF	TGTGCCATCAGTGGCCTAGACGGAGACGAGCAGTACTTC
TRBD1	TRBV5-1	TRBJ1-6	few	16	CASSLYAGGGDSPLHF	TGCGCCAGCAGCTTGTACGCAGGGGGTGGGGATTCACCCCTCCACTTT